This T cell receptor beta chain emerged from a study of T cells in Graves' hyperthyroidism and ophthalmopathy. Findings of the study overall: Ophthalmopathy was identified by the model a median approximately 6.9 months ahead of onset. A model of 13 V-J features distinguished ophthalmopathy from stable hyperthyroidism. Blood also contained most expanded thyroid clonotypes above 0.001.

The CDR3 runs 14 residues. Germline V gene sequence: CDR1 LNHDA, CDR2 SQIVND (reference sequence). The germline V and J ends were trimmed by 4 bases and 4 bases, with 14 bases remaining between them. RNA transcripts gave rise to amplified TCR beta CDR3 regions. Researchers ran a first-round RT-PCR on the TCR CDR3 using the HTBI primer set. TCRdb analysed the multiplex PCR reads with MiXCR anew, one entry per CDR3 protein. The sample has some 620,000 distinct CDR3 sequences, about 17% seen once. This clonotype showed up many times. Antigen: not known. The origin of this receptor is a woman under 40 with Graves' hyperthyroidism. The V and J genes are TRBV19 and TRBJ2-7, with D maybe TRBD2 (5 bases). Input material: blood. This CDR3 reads CASSSLTGIYEQYF. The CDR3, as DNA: TGTGCCAGTAGTAGTCTCACGGGGATATACGAGCAGTACTTC.